What follows are 32 T cell receptor beta chains derived from one specimen sequenced in a study of CD8 T cells in Susac syndrome. Roughly 0.45 to 1 ug RNA was reverse transcribed with random hexamers. Each CDR3 protein is one row after TCRdb ran MiXCR on the immunoSEQ multiplex PCR reads. The sample lists about 80,000 distinct CDR3 sequences, around 94% occurring once. The sample was CD8+ T cells from PBMCs. The receptors come from a human donor in good health.

The gene calls are TRBV15 and TRBJ2-7; no reliable D call. Trimming left V 0 bases short and J 3 bases short, with 9 bases between. Germline CDR1 reads LNHNV; CDR2 reads YYDKDF (reference sequence). There are 14 residues in the CDR3. In DNA, the CDR3 is TGTGCCACCAGCAGAGATGCAACTTTCTACGAGCAGTACGTC. Protein product: CATSRDATFYEQYV.

The rearrangement joins TRBV20-1 to TRBJ2-7, with TRBD1 matching over 9 bases. The CDR3 spans 13 residues. Germline V gene lookup returns CDR1 DFQATT and CDR2 SNEGSKA (reference sequence). Unmatched junction bases numbered 2, after V lost 4 bases and J lost 1 base. The CDR3 protein is CSAKGTGSYEQYF. CDR3 nucleotides: TGCAGTGCTAAGGGGACAGGGTCCTACGAGCAGTACTTC.

The chain joins TRBV2 to TRBJ2-3; 11 positions match TRBD2. Unmatched junction bases numbered 5, after V lost 8 bases and J lost 1 base. Germline V gene lookup returns CDR1 SNHLY and CDR2 FYNNEI. The CDR3 is 15 amino acids. The CDR3 DNA reads TGTGCCAGCGCTAGCGGGGGGCACGGCACAGATACGCAGTATTTT. Protein product: CASASGGHGTDTQYF.

The rearrangement joins TRBV7-9 to TRBJ2-7; D may be TRBD1 or TRBD2 (5 bases each). CDR1 and CDR2 (germline): SEHNR, FQNEAQ (reference sequence). The CDR3 covers 12 residues. CDR3 protein: CASSLGPGRLNV. CDR3 nucleotides: TGTGCCAGCAGCTTAGGGCCGGGACGGCTGAACGTC.

CDR3 in amino acids: CASGRASGGYEQYF. For the CDR3, the DNA is TGTGCCAGCGGTAGGGCTAGCGGGGGCTACGAGCAGTACTTC. V is TRBV9 and J is TRBJ2-7; TRBD2 matches 10 bases. The CDR3 has 14 residues. V lost 7 bases, J lost 3 bases, and 7 bases stayed unmatched. The germline V gene encodes CDR1 SGDLS and CDR2 YYNGEE.

V usage is TRBV7-9 and J usage is TRBJ1-1; D not certain. Germline loops: CDR1 SEHNR, CDR2 FQNEAQ (reference sequence). This CDR3 has 14 amino acids. Trimming took 5 bases from V and 2 from J, leaving 12 bases between them. The chain's CDR3 is CASSPPTENTEAFF. CDR3 bases: TGTGCCAGCAGCCCCCCGACGGAAAACACTGAAGCTTTCTTT.

This clonotype was observed once. The V call is TRBV5-1, the J call TRBJ1-1; D ambiguous. The CDR3 runs 13 residues. Germline V gene data show CDR1 as SGHRS and CDR2 as YFSETQ. Trimming took off 2 bases at V and 4 bases at J, with 9 bases between the two ends. Written as DNA, the CDR3 is TGCGCCAGCAGCTTTTTGGCGAGCACTGAAGCTTTCTTT. Residues: CASSFLASTEAFF.

CDR3: CSGWTGRVNYGYTF. The CDR3 coding sequence is TGCAGCGGGTGGACAGGGAGAGTCAACTATGGCTACACCTTC. The rearrangement uses TRBV29-1 and TRBJ1-2; 8 nucleotides agree with TRBD1. This CDR3 spans 14 amino acids. The V gene's germline CDR1 is SQVTM and CDR2 ANQGSEA. The ends lost 7 bases at V and 2 bases at J; junction bases unmatched: 9.

The chain carries TRBV3-1 and TRBJ2-7; D is unresolved. This CDR3 spans 16 amino acids. Deletions cut 0 bases from V and 0 bases from J, with 12 bases between. Germline V lookup: CDR1 LGHDT, CDR2 YNNKEL (reference sequence). Here the CDR3 DNA reads TGTGCCAGCAGCCAAGATTTTAGGTCGCCCTCCTACGAGCAGTACTTC. Protein: CASSQDFRSPSYEQYF.

The chain links TRBV12-5 to TRBJ1-1; D ambiguous. V lost 3 bases, J lost 10 bases, and 18 bases lay in between. The germline V gene encodes CDR1 LGHNT and CDR2 FRNRAP. This CDR3 spans 14 amino acids. CDR3: CASGFGTYRGGAFF. Here the CDR3 DNA reads TGTGCTAGTGGTTTTGGTACGTATCGGGGAGGAGCTTTCTTT.

The chain combines TRBV7-8 with TRBJ1-1; 9 positions match TRBD1. V was pared by 2 bases and J by 4 bases, with 14 bases of the junction left unmatched. The CDR3 runs 18 residues. CDR1 SGHVS and CDR2 FQNEAQ come from the germline V gene. The CDR3 sequence is CASSLFHRGTGRGTEAFF. In DNA, the CDR3 is TGTGCCAGCAGCTTATTCCATCGTGGGACAGGGAGGGGCACTGAAGCTTTCTTT.

J is TRBJ2-3 and V is TRBV27; no firm D call. V lost 5 bases and J lost 4, with 7 bases in between. The germline gives CDR1 MNHEY, CDR2 SMNVEV (reference sequence). The CDR3 covers 12 residues. This chain's CDR3 is CASSPYPDTQYF. The DNA for the CDR3 is TGTGCCAGCAGTCCCTATCCAGATACGCAGTATTTT.

The V call is TRBV15, the J call TRBJ2-7, with a tentative D call TRBD2 (5 bases). This CDR3 contains 15 residues. The ends were cut back, 0 bases at V and 7 bases at J, with 16 bases in the middle. Germline lookup yields CDR1 LNHNV and CDR2 YYDKDF (reference sequence). DNA of the CDR3: TGTGCCACCAGCAGAGAAGGAGGTAGTTACGTGGAGCAGTACTTC. It codes for CATSREGGSYVEQYF.

Only a few counts were recorded for this clonotype. The chain employs TRBV7-9 and TRBJ1-5, with D perhaps matching TRBD1 (5 bases). The germline CDR1 and CDR2 sequences are SEHNR and FQNEAQ (reference sequence). V was shortened by 3 bases and J by 6 bases, with 9 bases between the two germline ends. This CDR3 contains 13 residues. Written as DNA, the CDR3 is TGTGCCAGCAGCTTGGGAGGGACTCAGCCCCAGCATTTT. This translates into CASSLGGTQPQHF.

This sequence joins TRBV4-3 and TRBJ2-3; D is possibly TRBD2 (6 bases). CDR1 and CDR2 (germline): LGHNA, YSLEER. V lost 1 base and J lost 2, with 16 bases in between. This CDR3 contains 17 residues. The CDR3 is CASSQGGPAGLTDTQYF. CDR3 nucleotides: TGCGCCAGCAGCCAAGGGGGCCCGGCGGGGCTCACAGATACGCAGTATTTT.

This clonotype was detected only once. The chain has TRBV9 and TRBJ2-3; tentative D call: TRBD2 (6 bases). Germline CDR1 reads SGDLS; CDR2 reads YYNGEE. Deletions cut 4 bases from V and 0 bases from J, with 9 bases between. The CDR3 runs to 14 residues. Written as DNA, the CDR3 is TGTGCCAGCAGCAAGAGCGGGAGCACAGATACGCAGTATTTT. Translation: CASSKSGSTDTQYF.

The V and J genes are TRBV7-9 and TRBJ1-5; D ambiguous. Trimming shortened V by 6 bases and J by 3 bases, and 6 bases separated the two germline ends. The CDR3 runs 12 residues. Germline CDR1 reads SEHNR; CDR2 reads FQNEAQ (reference sequence). The CDR3 DNA sequence: TGTGCCAGCAGTCCGGACAATCAGCCCCAGCATTTT. It codes for CASSPDNQPQHF.

The CDR3 DNA is TGCGCCAGCAGCCAAGAACTGTATGGGGAGGGTGAGACCCAGTACTTC. It translates to CASSQELYGEGETQYF. The V gene is TRBV4-1, the J gene TRBJ2-5; 7 bases map to TRBD2. From germline, CDR1 is MGHRA and CDR2 YSYEKL. The length of the CDR3 is 16 residues. Trimming took 0 bases from V and 5 from J; bases not matched to a gene: 9.

This chain connects TRBV13 to TRBJ1-6, with D unclear. Between the trimmed V and J ends, which lost 6 bases and 12 bases, there was a span of 12 bases. CDR3 length: 12 amino acids. The germline CDR1 and CDR2 sequences are PRHDT and FYEKMQ (reference sequence). For the CDR3, the DNA is TGTGCCAGCAGTAATAGACTGGGACCCCTCCACTTT. Translated, it gives CASSNRLGPLHF.

This chain uses TRBV12-3 or TRBV12-4 with TRBJ2-5; D uncertain. The CDR3 covers 13 residues. V was cut by 3 bases and J by 0 bases, with 5 bases left in between. The CDR3 DNA is TGTGCCAGCAGTTTGCCGAACCAAGAGACCCAGTACTTC. Its translation: CASSLPNQETQYF.

V gene TRBV5-4 combines with J gene TRBJ1-1; unclear D gene. The CDR3 has 12 residues. Germline CDR1 reads SGHNT; CDR2 reads YYREEE (reference sequence). V dropped 3 bases and J dropped 1 base, with 4 bases sitting between them. CDR3 DNA sequence: TGTGCCAGCAGCTCTTGGAACACTGAAGCTTTCTTT. Protein: CASSSWNTEAFF.

V usage is TRBV10-3 and J usage is TRBJ2-7; 8 bases align to TRBD1. The CDR3 spans 14 residues. V was pared by 6 bases and J by 2 bases, with 6 bases of the junction left unmatched. Germline V gives CDR1 ENHRY, CDR2 SYGVKD. CDR3 bases: TGTGCCATCAGCCCTTCGGACAGGGCCTACGAGCAGTACGTC. Protein sequence: CAISPSDRAYEQYV.

This chain joins TRBV28 and TRBJ2-1; 8 positions match TRBD1. Germline-derived CDR1 and CDR2 are MDHEN and SYDVKM. The CDR3 runs to 16 residues. The V segment lost 3 bases and the J segment 4 bases; nucleotides outside the gene matches: 8. The DNA of the CDR3 is TGTGCCAGCAGTTTGAGGGGGCAGGGGGCATACAATGAGCAGTTCTTC. It encodes CASSLRGQGAYNEQFF.

The V and J genes are TRBV24-1 and TRBJ1-1; unclear D gene. The CDR3 extends over 13 amino acids. Germline V CDR1 and CDR2: KGHDR, SFDVKD. Trimming removed 3 bases at V and 4 bases at J, with 8 bases between. CDR3 amino acids: CATSDPAGTEAFF. In DNA form, the CDR3 reads TGTGCCACCAGTGATCCAGCAGGCACTGAAGCTTTCTTT.

The chain combines TRBV25-1 with TRBJ2-5; D unclear. V was shortened by 3 bases and J by 5 bases, with 1 base between the two germline ends. The CDR3 totals 10 residues. Germline CDR1 reads MGHDK; CDR2 reads SYGVNS. The CDR3 spells CASSDETQYF. For the CDR3, the DNA is TGTGCCAGCAGTGACGAGACCCAGTACTTC.

J is TRBJ1-1 and V is TRBV7-3, with a weak D call TRBD1 (5 bases). Trimming took off 5 bases at V and 4 bases at J, with 14 bases between the two ends. Germline CDR1 SGHTA, CDR2 FQGTGA. This CDR3 is 14 amino acids long. The CDR3: CASSLLGGGTEAFF. The CDR3 coding sequence is TGTGCCAGCAGCCTACTCGGGGGAGGCACTGAAGCTTTCTTT.

This chain uses TRBV20-1 with TRBJ2-1, with TRBD2 matching over 7 bases. Germline values: CDR1 DFQATT, CDR2 SNEGSKA (reference sequence). CDR3 length: 14 amino acids. V shed 3 bases and J 6 bases; nucleotides not matched to a gene: 8. CDR3 DNA: TGCAGTGCTAGCCGGGACTACTACCTCAATGAGCAGTTCTTC. Translation gives CSASRDYYLNEQFF.

CDR3 DNA sequence: TGCGCCAGCAGCCACACAGGGGATAACTACGAGCAGTACTTC. This sequence encodes CASSHTGDNYEQYF. V and J are TRBV4-1 and TRBJ2-7, with 7 bases that match TRBD1. CDR3 length: 14 residues. J gave up 3 bases and V 3 bases, and 5 bases lay outside the gene matches. Germline V gene data show CDR1 as MGHRA and CDR2 as YSYEKL.

The chain's CDR3 is CASSPTWASNTGELFF. In nucleotides, the CDR3 is TGCGCCAGCAGCCCTACGTGGGCGAGTAACACCGGGGAGCTGTTTTTT. The chain employs TRBV4-1 and TRBJ2-2, with D uncertain. V was cut by 4 bases and J by 2 bases, with 14 bases left in between. This CDR3 is built from 16 residues. From germline, CDR1 is MGHRA and CDR2 YSYEKL.

The chain combines TRBV6-2 or TRBV6-3 with TRBJ2-1; TRBD2 matches at 9 bases. This CDR3 region has 12 residues. V was pared by 10 bases and J by 6 bases, with 4 bases of the junction left unmatched. Germline CDR1 reads MNHEY; CDR2 reads SVGEGT. The CDR3 protein is CATGLASNEQFF. The CDR3 nucleotides are TGTGCCACCGGACTAGCGAGCAATGAGCAGTTCTTC.

The chain carries TRBV6-2 or TRBV6-3 and TRBJ2-1; the D is unclear. Trimming took 0 bases from V and 5 from J, leaving 23 bases between them. This CDR3 is 19 amino acids long. Germline assignment: CDR1 MNHEY and CDR2 SVGEGT. In DNA, the CDR3 is TGTGCCAGCAGTTACTCAGATGAGGAATGGGGTAGGCCCGACAATGAGCAGTTCTTC. It codes for CASSYSDEEWGRPDNEQFF.

The chain uses TRBV20-1 and TRBJ1-2; a weak D match, TRBD1 (6 bases). The CDR3 is 17 amino acids. Germline-derived CDR1 and CDR2 are DFQATT and SNEGSKA (reference sequence). Trimming removed 0 bases from V and 6 bases from J, with 23 bases in between. CDR3 sequence (DNA): TGCAGTGCTAGAGATAGGGGGGCACCCTTGGGCGAGAATGGCTACACCTTC. This gives the protein CSARDRGAPLGENGYTF.